This T cell receptor beta chain was observed in a study of identical twins. Healthy Caucasians alone served as donors. Germline V gives CDR1 MNHNS, CDR2 SASEGT. The CDR3 runs 17 residues. The V and J ends lost 2 bases and 0 bases respectively, with 16 bases between them. TCRdb analysed the 5' RACE reads with MiXCR anew, one entry per CDR3 protein. The table records 500,000 to 650,000 distinct CDR3 sequences, 20% to 25% of them present only once. Study-wide results and limits: Twin-shared out-of-frame alpha sequences were enriched for low generation probability. For cord blood, abundant beta clonotypes had fewer insertions, unlike memory repertoires, which showed none. Sharing of beta out-of-frame sequences by twins showed a weaker excess.

In its sample, this clonotype was seen a few times. Its antigen is still unknown. These data were also filed under a second study, of yellow fever vaccine responses in identical twins.

The chain couples TRBV6-1 to TRBJ1-1; no firm D call. The receptor was derived from a young woman in good health. Sequencing input: CD4+ T cells sorted from blood. CDR3 coding DNA: TGTGCCAGCAGTGAACGGTTGAGTGGAATTATGAACACTGAAGCTTTCTTT. This encodes CASSERLSGIMNTEAFF.